A selection of T cell receptor beta chains follows, all from one sample in a study of neurological immune-mediated disorders. TCRdb passed the 5' RACE reads through MiXCR, listing each CDR3 protein once. The sample records under 85,000 distinct CDR3 sequences, about 5.2% being singletons. Sequencing input: PBMCs. The receptor set was obtained from a human donor with multiple sclerosis. The donor label of this sample is uncertain. Each CDR3 is given with its conserved first and last residue. A D gene is named only where the DNA matches it firmly. A row's size may be missing; if present it is once, few, many or a size class.

V gene	clone size	D gene	J gene	CDR3 DNA	CDR3 protein
TRBV20-1	many	TRBD1	TRBJ1-3	TGCAGTGCTAAAACAGCGACAGGGCTGGGAGGAAACACCATATATTTT	CSAKTATGLGGNTIYF
TRBV10-3	many	TRBD1	TRBJ2-7	TGTGCCATCAGAGGACAGGGGGCCCACGAGCAGTACTTC	CAIRGQGAHEQYF
TRBV4-1	many	TRBD2	TRBJ2-4	TGCGCCAGCAGCCATGAGCGGGGGCTAGCCAAAAACATTCAGTACTTC	CASSHERGLAKNIQYF
TRBV5-1	many	TRBD1	TRBJ1-1	TGCGCCAGCAGCCCTGGACAGGGCCGGATTCTGAACACTGAAGCTTTCTTT	CASSPGQGRILNTEAFF
TRBV4-1	many	NA	TRBJ2-7	TGCGCCAGCAGCCAAGGTGGGCGGTCAGCCTACGAGCAGTACTTC	CASSQGGRSAYEQYF
TRBV27	many	TRBD2	TRBJ2-2	TGTGCCAGCAAGCATCTAGCGGGGGGACCGAACACCGGGGAGCTGTTTTTT	CASKHLAGGPNTGELFF
TRBV5-1	many	NA	TRBJ2-1	TGCGCCAGCAGCTTGGTTGTCAGCGTCACCTACAATGAGCAGTTCTTC	CASSLVVSVTYNEQFF
TRBV4-2	many	NA	TRBJ1-5	TGTGCCAGCAGCCCAGTCGGGGGAGGGGGCAATCAGCCCCAGCATTTT	CASSPVGGGGNQPQHF
TRBV7-2	many	TRBD2	TRBJ2-7	TGTGCCAGCAGCTTACTAGCGGGGCACTACGAGCAGTACTTC	CASSLLAGHYEQYF
TRBV5-1	many	TRBD1	TRBJ1-5	TGCGCCAGCAGCTTTGATGGACAGGGCAATCAGCCCCAGCATTTT	CASSFDGQGNQPQHF
TRBV7-6	few	TRBD2	TRBJ2-7	TGTGCCAGCAGCACTTGGGGGGGAGACGAGCAGTACTTC	CASSTWGGDEQYF
TRBV20-1	many	TRBD1	TRBJ2-1	TGCAGTGCTAGAGATCGGGACAGTGCCTACAATGAGCAGTTCTTC	CSARDRDSAYNEQFF
TRBV7-9	many	NA	TRBJ2-5	TGTGCCAGCAGCTTACAGTACCAAGAGACCCAGTACTTC	CASSLQYQETQYF
TRBV7-6	NA	NA	TRBJ2-2	TGTGCCAGCAGCTTGGGGTACGGGAACACCGGGGAGCTGTTTTTT	CASSLGYGNTGELFF
TRBV2	many	NA	TRBJ1-1	TGTGCCAGCTCGAAGCAGGGTAGCACTGAAGCTTTCTTT	CASSKQGSTEAFF
TRBV7-7	NA	TRBD2	TRBJ2-2	TGTGCCAGCAGCCCTACCTCGGGGGGGGCGAACACCAGGGAGCTGTTTTTT	CASSPTSGGANTRELFF
TRBV7-6	many	NA	TRBJ1-2	TGTGCCAGCAGCTTAGCGGACAGCTATGGCTACACCTTC	CASSLADSYGYTF
TRBV10-3	many	NA	TRBJ1-2	TGTGCCATCAGTGAGAACGGGCACCTCTTCGGCTATGGCTACACCTTC	CAISENGHLFGYGYTF
TRBV29-1	many	NA	TRBJ2-5	TGCAGCACCTACAGGATCCTTGAGACCCAGTACTTC	CSTYRILETQYF
TRBV6-6	few	NA	TRBJ2-7	TGTGCCAGGCCGGTTCTTGGGGAAGTATCCTACGAGCAGTACTTC	CARPVLGEVSYEQYF
TRBV29-1	many	TRBD1	TRBJ1-2	TGCAGCGTTTATTCCCAGGGGGGCAGCTATGGCTACACCTTC	CSVYSQGGSYGYTF
TRBV10-3	NA	TRBD2	TRBJ2-2	TGTGCCATCAGTGGCGGGACTAGCGGGGGGCAATACACCGGGGAGCTGTTTTTT	CAISGGTSGGQYTGELFF
TRBV11-1	many	TRBD1	TRBJ2-7	TGTGCCAGCAGCACCGACAGGGGGCTGGACGAGCAGTACTTC	CASSTDRGLDEQYF
TRBV6-6	few	TRBD1	TRBJ1-1	TGTGCCAGCAGTAACTGGGGACAGGGGAATGGTGAGGGTGCGGACACTGAAGCTTTCTTT	CASSNWGQGNGEGADTEAFF
TRBV5-1	many	NA	TRBJ2-1	TGCGCCAGCAGCACCGCCAGGGGAGGGGCGGTGGGCAATGAGCAGTTCTTC	CASSTARGGAVGNEQFF
TRBV20-1	many	NA	TRBJ2-7	TGCAGTGCTAGAGGACAGGTGAACTACGAGCAGTACTTC	CSARGQVNYEQYF
TRBV18	few	TRBD2	TRBJ2-1	TGTGCCAGCTCACCAACCCGGGGGGATAATGAGCAGTTCTTC	CASSPTRGDNEQFF
TRBV5-1	many	TRBD2	TRBJ2-3	TGCGCCAGCAGCCTGAGCCTGACTAGCGACATCACAGATACGCAGTATTTT	CASSLSLTSDITDTQYF
TRBV5-1	many	NA	TRBJ2-1	TGCGCCAGCGGGTCCTCGGCGGGGCCTCTCTACAATGAGCAGTTCTTC	CASGSSAGPLYNEQFF
TRBV9	many	TRBD2	TRBJ2-7	TGTGCCAGCAGCGTAGTCCCTAGGGAGGGAGAGCAGTACTTC	CASSVVPREGEQYF
TRBV12-3/TRBV12-4	many	TRBD1	TRBJ2-7	TGTGCCAGCAGGGGGACAGGGGGCTACGAGCAGTACTTC	CASRGTGGYEQYF
TRBV29-1	many	NA	TRBJ2-1	TGCAGCGTTGAAGACTCTGACAGATATGAGCAGTTCTTC	CSVEDSDRYEQFF
TRBV7-8	many	TRBD1	TRBJ2-7	TGTGCCAGCAGCTCCCGGTGGTCCCTGGGACAGGGCCTCTCCTACGAGCAGTACTTC	CASSSRWSLGQGLSYEQYF
TRBV7-9	many	NA	TRBJ2-1	TGTGCCAGCAGTCCTGTCTTCATCTCGCAGGGGCAGTTCTTC	CASSPVFISQGQFF
TRBV2	many	NA	TRBJ2-5	TGTGCCAGCAGTTTGGACTTACTCGGGGAGACCCAGTACTTC	CASSLDLLGETQYF
TRBV5-1	many	NA	TRBJ1-6	TGCGCCAGCAGCTTCGGGACGGAAAATTCACCCCTCCACTTT	CASSFGTENSPLHF
TRBV12-3/TRBV12-4	many	TRBD1	TRBJ2-3	TGTGCCAGCAGTCTACAGGGGAACACAGATACGCAGTATTTT	CASSLQGNTDTQYF
TRBV5-1	few	NA	TRBJ2-2	TGCGCCAGCAGCTTTTACAGGGCTTCGGACACCGGGGAGCTGTTTTTT	CASSFYRASDTGELFF
TRBV20-1	many	NA	TRBJ2-3	TGCAGTGCTAGGGGTAATATAGCGGAGAAAAGCACAGATACGCAGTATTTT	CSARGNIAEKSTDTQYF
TRBV20-1	many	NA	TRBJ2-1	TGCAGTGCTAGAGACCTCAGTGGTGAGCAGTTCTTC	CSARDLSGEQFF
TRBV20-1	many	TRBD1	TRBJ1-2	TGCAGTGCCAAGGACAGGAATGCTGGCTACTATGGCTACACCTTC	CSAKDRNAGYYGYTF
TRBV10-2	many	TRBD1	TRBJ2-1	TGCGCCATTTCACTCGGACAGGCGAATGAGCAGTTCTTC	CAISLGQANEQFF
TRBV7-9	many	NA	TRBJ2-1	TGTGCCAGCAGCCCACGGGGCCCGGCAGTTTACAATGAGCAGTTCTTC	CASSPRGPAVYNEQFF
TRBV2	NA	TRBD2	TRBJ2-1	TGTGCCAGCAGTGAGGTAGCGGGGGGTTACAATGAGCAGTTCTTC	CASSEVAGGYNEQFF
TRBV5-1	many	TRBD1	TRBJ1-2	TGCGCCAGCAGCTTCAGTGGCGGAGGGGGCTTCTATGGCTACACCTTC	CASSFSGGGGFYGYTF
TRBV29-1	many	TRBD2	TRBJ2-3	TGCAGCGTGATCCTAGGACTAGCGGGGGCCTACACAGATACGCAGTATTTT	CSVILGLAGAYTDTQYF
TRBV11-2	NA	NA	TRBJ2-1	TGTGCCAGCAGCTTAAGGGGACTGAACGATGAGAAGATCTTC	CASSLRGLNDEKIF
TRBV18	many	NA	TRBJ2-7	TGTGCCAGCTCACCAAGGGCATCTCACGAGCAGTACTTC	CASSPRASHEQYF